This note documents a single T cell receptor beta chain sequence. This sample was taken from a study of blood T cell repertoires in COVID-19. Whole-study context: Acute and convalescent COVID-19 specimens originated in the United States, Italy and Spain.

Original processing methods: Counts of nucleated cells, estimated from reference gene primer amplification, were obtained. Clones were read by immunoSEQ multiplex PCR, and TCRdb kept only the in-frame ones, dropping some. The V and J calls and clone size come from that table; D and trimming were worked out from the DNA. The table records 75,000 to 90,000 clones, 60% to 80% of them present only once. Seattle participants joined during active infection and were tracked over time. Germline CDR1 is SGHRS and CDR2 is YFSETQ. V was clipped by 0 bases and J by 7 bases, with 11 bases between them. The CDR3 is 14 residues long.

The chain carries TRBV5-1 and TRBJ1-5, with no clear D. Sequenced sample: peripheral blood. The sequence was obtained from a man in his sixties with COVID-19, enrolled during active disease. As DNA, the CDR3 is TGCGCCAGCAGCTTGGGGCAGGTTGGCCAGCCCCAGCATTTT. It yields the protein CASSLGQVGQPQHF. Based on the CDR3 plus reference TRBV5-1 and TRBJ1-5, the full variable domain is KAGVTQTPRYLIKTRGQQVTLSCSPISGHRSVSWYQQTPGQGLQFLFEYFSETQRNKGNFPGRFSGRQFSNSRSEMNVSTLELGDSALYLCASSLGQVGQPQHFGDGTRLSIL.